The clone carrying this TCR beta chain showed up just once. Its antigen remains unidentified. Germline assignment: CDR1 LGHNA and CDR2 YSLEER. V was pared by 0 bases and J by 7 bases, with 21 bases between. This CDR3 comprises 17 residues. This sample is part of a study of T cell responses to AZD1222 COVID-19 vaccine. Study findings and constraints: Sampled repertoires all dated from after the peak T cell response.

Only in-frame clones appear in the TCRdb table, and some are missing; sequencing was by immunoSEQ multiplex PCR. The table includes about 180,000 clones, about 93% detected once. The chain employs TRBV4-3 and TRBJ2-5, with D tentatively TRBD2 (6 bases). Sequenced material: peripheral blood, taken 28 days after the second AZD1222 dose. The TCR sequence derives from an adult who received the AZD1222 COVID-19 vaccine. This CDR3 reads CASSQDPPGGPSVTQYF. DNA for the CDR3: TGCGCCAGCAGCCAAGATCCCCCCGGGGGTCCCAGTGTGACCCAGTACTTC.